Below are 28 T cell receptor beta chains sequenced from a single sample in a study of cytomegalovirus exposure and HLA in healthy donors. The PCR employed 60 Vbeta primers together with 13 Jbeta primers. Profiling relied on immunoSEQ multiplex PCR, and the TCRdb table lists in-frame clones only, not all of them. Altogether roughly 120,000 clones are present, approximately 8.8% being singletons, with the ten largest covering around 5.5%. Sequencing was performed on PBMCs. These TCRs come from a man in his forties in good health and CMV-seronegative.

The J gene is TRBJ2-4, the V gene TRBV5-6; maybe TRBD1 (5 bases). CDR1 is SGHDT and CDR2 is YYEEEE in the germline V gene. This CDR3 is 15 amino acids long. V was shortened by 4 bases and J by 3 bases, with 14 bases between the two germline ends. The CDR3: CASSPLDKIKNIQYF. The CDR3 DNA reads TGTGCCAGCAGCCCGCTGGACAAAATCAAAAACATTCAGTACTTC.

This clone has just a few counts. The chain combines TRBV6-4 with TRBJ2-2, with D possibly being TRBD2 (5 bases). The CDR3 extends over 13 amino acids. The V gene's germline CDR1 is MRHNA and CDR2 SNTAGT. V was clipped by 8 bases and J by 7 bases, with 14 bases between them. For the CDR3, the DNA is TGTGCCAGCTCGGCGGGCCGAGGCGGGGAGCTGTTTTTT. Its translation is CASSAGRGGELFF.

The chain couples TRBV5-1 to TRBJ1-6; tentative D call: TRBD1 (5 bases). The CDR3 spans 14 residues. The V gene lost 1 base and the J gene lost 10 bases, with 12 bases spanning the gap. The germline CDR1 and CDR2 sequences are SGHRS and YFSETQ. The DNA of the CDR3 is TGCGCCAGCAGCTTGAGGCAGGGTAACTCACCCCTCCACTTT. Encoded protein: CASSLRQGNSPLHF. Complete variable domain (other parts from reference TRBV5-1 and TRBJ1-6): KAGVTQTPRYLIKTRGQQVTLSCSPISGHRSVSWYQQTPGQGLQFLFEYFSETQRNKGNFPGRFSGRQFSNSRSEMNVSTLELGDSALYLCASSLRQGNSPLHFGNGTRLTVT.

This clone was observed a handful of times. This rearrangement joins TRBV7-5 to TRBJ1-6; the table's D call TRBD1 went unverified against the DNA. TRBV7-5 is designated a pseudogene. CDR3 size: 14 residues. This CDR3 reads CARRGQDVRSPLHF. CDR3 in DNA: TGTGCCAGAAGAGGACAGGACGTTCGGTCACCCCTCCACTTT.

This clone was found a few times. CDR3 loop: CASSLLGGMPEAFF. The CDR3 bases are TGTGCCAGCAGTTTATTAGGCGGCATGCCTGAAGCTTTCTTT. The genes are TRBV27 and TRBJ1-1; D is ambiguous. Trimming stripped 1 base from V and 6 bases from J, with 12 bases between. The length of the CDR3 is 14 residues. From germline, CDR1 is MNHEY and CDR2 SMNVEV (reference sequence).

In its sample, this clone was seen a few times. The chain joins TRBV5-1 to TRBJ2-6, with 7 bases that match TRBD1. CDR3 size: 18 residues. The V and J ends lost 2 bases and 2 bases, in that order; junction bases with no gene match: 10. Looked up from germline, CDR1 is SGHRS and CDR2 is YFSETQ. The CDR3 here is CASSFLPQGSAGANVLTF. The CDR3 DNA follows: TGCGCCAGCAGCTTCCTACCACAGGGGTCCGCTGGGGCCAACGTCCTGACTTTC. The whole variable domain, filled in from reference TRBV5-1 and TRBJ2-6, reads KAGVTQTPRYLIKTRGQQVTLSCSPISGHRSVSWYQQTPGQGLQFLFEYFSETQRNKGNFPGRFSGRQFSNSRSEMNVSTLELGDSALYLCASSFLPQGSAGANVLTFGAGSRLTVL.

The chain carries TRBV27 and TRBJ1-2; D not resolved. V was trimmed by 7 bases and J by 1 base, leaving 7 bases between them. Germline V gene sequence: CDR1 MNHEY, CDR2 SMNVEV (reference sequence). The CDR3 consists of 12 residues. The DNA for the CDR3 is TGTGCCAGCACAGGCGATAACTATGGCTACACCTTC. Its translation is CASTGDNYGYTF.

This clone was picked up a small number of times. This rearrangement joins TRBV7-9 to TRBJ1-1, with 7 bases lining up with TRBD1. The germline V gene encodes CDR1 SEHNR and CDR2 FQNEAQ (reference sequence). J gave up 3 bases and V 5 bases, and 9 bases lay outside the gene matches. The CDR3 spans 15 residues. The CDR3 DNA follows: TGTGCCAGCAGCCCCCGGACAGGACCCTACACTGAAGCTTTCTTT. This sequence encodes CASSPRTGPYTEAFF.

This clone was recorded a few times. The rearrangement joins TRBV14 to TRBJ1-1; D gene ambiguous. Trimming removed 4 bases at V and 1 base at J, with 10 bases between. The germline V gene encodes CDR1 SGHDN and CDR2 FVKESK. The CDR3 sequence is 14 residues long. In nucleotides, the CDR3 is TGTGCCAGCAGCCTTGGCCCGGGGAACACTGAAGCTTTCTTT. It yields the protein CASSLGPGNTEAFF.

The V gene is TRBV7-9, the J gene TRBJ1-5; D possibly corresponds to TRBD1 (6 bases). CDR1 and CDR2 (germline): SEHNR, FQNEAQ (reference sequence). This CDR3 comprises 19 residues. The ends were cut back, 2 bases at V and 0 bases at J, with 20 bases in the middle. The CDR3 is CASSLRPGQPLYSNQPQHF. As DNA, the CDR3 is TGTGCCAGCAGCTTACGGCCGGGACAACCTCTTTATAGCAATCAGCCCCAGCATTTT.

The table lists this clone with a few counts. The rearrangement links TRBV4-1 to TRBJ2-5; D might be TRBD1 (7 bases). This CDR3 is 15 amino acids long. In germline, CDR1 is MGHRA, CDR2 YSYEKL. Between the trimmed V and J ends, which lost 1 base and 2 bases, there was a span of 11 bases. Here the CDR3 reads CASSQAGGGQETQYF. The CDR3 bases are TGCGCCAGCAGCCAAGCAGGGGGAGGACAAGAGACCCAGTACTTC.

V usage is TRBV7-2 and J usage is TRBJ1-2; D possibly corresponds to TRBD1 (6 bases). CDR3 size: 15 residues. The germline V gene has CDR1 SGHTA and CDR2 FQGNSA. Trimming removed 0 bases from V and 8 bases from J, with 16 bases in between. CDR3 DNA: TGTGCCAGCAGCTTAGCACCCCAGGGGCCGGGAGGCTACACCTTC. Protein: CASSLAPQGPGGYTF. Full variable domain (outside the CDR3, taken from reference TRBV7-2 and TRBJ1-2): GAGVSQSPSNKVTEKGKDVELRCDPISGHTALYWYRQSLGQGLEFLIYFQGNSAPDKSGLPSDRFSAERTGGSVSTLTIQRTQQEDSAVYLCASSLAPQGPGGYTFGSGTRLTVV.

This clone was seen only a few times. The same CDR3 also results from other DNA sequences found in this sample. The chain links TRBV27 to TRBJ1-1, with a possible D match to TRBD1 (5 bases). V gave up 3 bases and J gave up 1 base, with 6 bases separating them. The CDR3 consists of 13 residues. Germline V gene data show CDR1 as MNHEY and CDR2 as SMNVEV (reference sequence). DNA for the CDR3: TGTGCCAGCAGTTTGCAGGGGAACACTGAAGCTTTCTTT. Translating gives CASSLQGNTEAFF.

The V and J genes are TRBV13 and TRBJ2-2; D possibly corresponds to TRBD1 (5 bases). CDR1 and CDR2 from the germline V gene are PRHDT and FYEKMQ (reference sequence). This CDR3 comprises 13 residues. The V end lost 6 bases, the J end lost 5 bases, and 10 bases lay between the germline ends. The CDR3 here is CASSETETGELFF. The CDR3 nucleotides read TGTGCCAGCAGTGAGACAGAAACCGGGGAGCTGTTTTTT.

The V and J genes are TRBV6-5 and TRBJ2-3, with D possibly being TRBD2 (6 bases). The CDR3 loop spans 16 amino acids. CDR1 MNHEY and CDR2 SVGAGI come from the germline V gene. V was trimmed by 0 bases and J by 1 base, leaving 11 bases between them. Here the CDR3 reads CASSYSGGVGTDTQYF. CDR3 nucleotides: TGTGCCAGCAGTTACTCGGGCGGGGTGGGCACAGATACGCAGTATTTT.

This clone appeared a single time. The chain uses TRBV28 and TRBJ2-5; 7 positions match TRBD2. Germline V gene lookup returns CDR1 MDHEN and CDR2 SYDVKM. CDR3 length: 15 amino acids. V lost 4 bases to trimming and J lost 7 bases; unmatched junction nucleotides: 12. The CDR3 is CASSSPGGSPGTQYF. CDR3 bases: TGTGCCAGCAGTTCGCCCGGGGGGAGCCCCGGGACCCAGTACTTC. The whole variable domain, filled in from reference TRBV28 and TRBJ2-5, reads DVKVTQSSRYLVKRTGEKVFLECVQDMDHENMFWYRQDPGLGLRLIYFSYDVKMKEKGDIPEGYSVSREKKERFSLILESASTNQTSMYLCASSSPGGSPGTQYFGPGTRLLVL.

This chain connects TRBV7-8 to TRBJ1-2, with unresolved D. V was clipped by 2 bases and J by 3 bases, with 13 bases between them. This CDR3 has 15 residues. Per the germline V gene, CDR1 is SGHVS and CDR2 is FQNEAQ. This CDR3 is CASSLRANRDYGYTF. Written as DNA, the CDR3 is TGTGCCAGCAGCTTACGCGCCAATAGAGACTATGGCTACACCTTC.

This clone was found a few times. This rearrangement joins TRBV5-1 to TRBJ2-2, with 10 bases identical to TRBD2. The CDR3 contains 16 residues. With 5 bases clipped from V and 7 bases from J, the junction kept 11 bases outside the gene matches. The V gene's germline CDR1 is SGHRS and CDR2 YFSETQ. CDR3: CASSSRIAGGSGELFF. CDR3 bases: TGCGCCAGCAGTTCCCGGATAGCGGGGGGTAGCGGGGAGCTGTTTTTT.

This clone came up a few times. This chain connects TRBV7-9 to TRBJ2-3; tentatively, D is TRBD2 (5 bases). Trimming took off 1 base at V and 4 bases at J, with 12 bases between the two ends. The CDR3 runs 15 residues. The germline CDR1 and CDR2 sequences are SEHNR and FQNEAQ (reference sequence). This CDR3 reads CASSLGLSGADTQYF. CDR3 bases: TGTGCCAGCAGCTTAGGACTATCGGGCGCAGATACGCAGTATTTT.

The chain couples TRBV6-5 to TRBJ2-5, with unresolved D. Judging by the DNA end, TRBJ2-7 fits better; the J call may be wrong. CDR1 and CDR2 from the germline V gene are MNHEY and SVGAGI. The CDR3 consists of 14 residues. The CDR3 region has the DNA TGTGCCAGCAGTTACTCGTTCCAAGCCCACGAGCAGTACTTC. Translating gives CASSYSFQAHEQYF.

The gene calls are TRBV13 and TRBJ1-2, with a weak D call TRBD1 (6 bases). CDR1 PRHDT and CDR2 FYEKMQ come from the germline V gene (reference sequence). The CDR3 loop spans 17 amino acids. V was shortened by 5 bases and J by 0 bases, with 19 bases between the two germline ends. In DNA, the CDR3 is TGTGCCAGCAGCGCCTTGGGGGCCAGGGAAGCTAACTATGGCTACACCTTC. Residues: CASSALGAREANYGYTF.

A few counts support this clone. The V and J genes are TRBV27 and TRBJ1-2; 9 nucleotides align to TRBD1. Trimming at V came to 6 bases and at J to 5 bases, leaving 7 bases not matched to a gene. CDR3 length: 14 residues. Looked up from germline, CDR1 is MNHEY and CDR2 is SMNVEV (reference sequence). In DNA form, the CDR3 reads TGTGCCAGCAGATACACAGGGGGCAAGTATGGCTACACCTTC. Its translation is CASRYTGGKYGYTF.

A few counts support this clone. V and J are TRBV7-9 and TRBJ1-1; no clear D. The germline V gene encodes CDR1 SEHNR and CDR2 FQNEAQ (reference sequence). CDR3 length: 15 residues. V lost 1 base to trimming and J lost 6 bases, with 15 bases between them. The CDR3 DNA follows: TGTGCCAGCAGCTTAGTGGAGGGTATATACGCTGAAGCTTTCTTT. Translated: CASSLVEGIYAEAFF.

This clone has just a few counts. The chain combines TRBV2 with TRBJ1-1; D unresolved. CDR3 length equals 12 residues. The germline V gene encodes CDR1 SNHLY and CDR2 FYNNEI. V was pared by 6 bases and J by 5 bases, with 10 bases between. The CDR3 nucleotides are TGTGCCAGCAGGGCGGATGAGACTGAAGCTTTCTTT. This codes for CASRADETEAFF.

The CDR3 nucleotides are TGTGCCAGTAGTATGGGGCAGGGCTTCTACGAGCAGTACTTC. It specifies CASSMGQGFYEQYF. The chain recombines TRBV19 with TRBJ2-7; perhaps TRBD1 as D (5 bases). Trimming removed 3 bases at V and 3 bases at J, with 12 bases between. The germline CDR1 and CDR2 sequences are LNHDA and SQIVND (reference sequence). The CDR3 loop spans 14 amino acids.

This chain connects TRBV6-5 to TRBJ2-1; TRBD2 aligns across 8 bases. CDR3 size: 15 residues. Germline CDR1 reads MNHEY; CDR2 reads SVGAGI. J lost 1 base, V lost 6 bases, and 5 bases had no gene match. The CDR3 is CASRNTGGSYNEQFF. CDR3 nucleotides: TGTGCCAGCAGAAACACGGGGGGGTCCTACAATGAGCAGTTCTTC.

Worth noting for this clone: The junction departs from germline at one end; a sequencing error may be responsible. The chain combines TRBV7-7 with TRBJ2-5; D not resolved. This CDR3 is 15 amino acids long. The germline CDR1 and CDR2 sequences are SSHAT and FNYEAQ (reference sequence). In DNA, the CDR3 is TGTGCCGGCAGCACGCTAATGGGCGTTGGGGAGACCCAGTACTTC. Translated: CAGSTLMGVGETQYF.

The chain joins TRBV18 to TRBJ1-2; D not certain. The germline V gene encodes CDR1 KGHSH and CDR2 LQKENI. V lost 3 bases and J 4 bases, leaving 9 bases between the germline ends. The CDR3 contains 13 residues. The CDR3 protein is CASSPLEGYGYTF. CDR3 sequence (DNA): TGTGCCAGCTCACCTTTGGAGGGCTATGGCTACACCTTC.